The 26 T cell receptor beta chains below were found in one sample sequenced in a study of T cells in Graves' hyperthyroidism and ophthalmopathy. RNA transcripts served as the template for amplifying TCR beta CDR3 regions. HTBI primers were employed in a first-round RT-PCR of the TCR CDR3. TCRdb passed the multiplex PCR reads through MiXCR, listing each CDR3 protein once. In the table there are 200,000 to 250,000 distinct CDR3 sequences, around 26% of which are singletons. The sample comprised blood. These receptors came from a woman aged 40 to 50 with Graves' ophthalmopathy.

In this sample, this clonotype turned up many times. J is TRBJ2-7 and V is TRBV7-2; the D is unclear. CDR3 length equals 15 residues. The germline CDR1 and CDR2 sequences are SGHTA and FQGNSA. Trimming took 2 bases from V and 0 from J, leaving 11 bases between them. The CDR3 nucleotides are TGTGCCAGCAGCTTACAATCCTACCTCTCCTACGAGCAGTACTTC. This translates into CASSLQSYLSYEQYF.

This clonotype was picked up many times. CDR3 nucleotide sequence: TGCAGTGCTAGAGACCCTAACTATGGCTACACCTTC. Protein sequence: CSARDPNYGYTF. This rearrangement joins TRBV20-1 to TRBJ1-2, with D unresolved. Germline CDR1 reads DFQATT; CDR2 reads SNEGSKA (reference sequence). The V end was cut by 0 bases, the J end by 0 bases, with 2 bases between. This CDR3 region has 12 residues.

In its sample, this clonotype was seen many times. This sequence joins TRBV20-1 and TRBJ2-6, with D perhaps TRBD1 (6 bases). CDR1 is DFQATT and CDR2 is SNEGSKA in the germline V gene (reference sequence). The CDR3 covers 16 residues. Trimming stripped 5 bases from V and 0 bases from J, with 14 bases between. This chain's CDR3 is CSASDSPPSGANVLTF. The CDR3 region has the DNA TGCAGTGCTTCGGACAGCCCACCCTCTGGGGCCAACGTCCTGACTTTC.

This clonotype was seen more than once but under ten times. V and J are TRBV4-2 and TRBJ2-1; TRBD2 might be the D (6 bases). Germline loops: CDR1 LGHNA, CDR2 YNFKEQ. V lost 2 bases, J lost 0 bases, and 14 bases lay in between. The CDR3 spans 17 residues. CDR3 sequence: CASSQTPGTSSYNEQFF. As DNA, the CDR3 is TGTGCCAGCAGCCAAACCCCTGGGACTTCCTCCTACAATGAGCAGTTCTTC.

This clonotype was counted ten times or more. The chain has TRBV4-1 and TRBJ1-5, with TRBD1 matching 8 bases. Germline V lookup: CDR1 MGHRA, CDR2 YSYEKL. The V segment lost 0 bases and the J segment 15 bases; nucleotides outside the gene matches: 7. CDR3 length: 13 amino acids. CDR3 in DNA: TGCGCCAGCAGCCAAGATCGGCAGGGGGCACGGCATTTT. Its protein product is CASSQDRQGARHF.

This clonotype was counted at least ten times. The rearrangement links TRBV7-9 to TRBJ2-5; 8 bases line up with TRBD2. The CDR3 sequence is 15 residues long. V was clipped by 5 bases and J by 5 bases; unmatched bases: 10. The germline V gene encodes CDR1 SEHNR and CDR2 FQNEAQ (reference sequence). CDR3 loop: CASSRSSTGGETQYF. CDR3 nucleotides: TGTGCCAGCAGCCGGAGCTCTACGGGAGGGGAGACCCAGTACTTC.

This clonotype was seen repeatedly, ten times or more. The chain joins TRBV6-1 to TRBJ1-3; tentative D call: TRBD1 (6 bases). Germline CDR1 and CDR2: MNHNS and SASEGT. V was shortened by 11 bases and J by 3 bases, with 17 bases between the two germline ends. The CDR3 runs 14 residues. In nucleotides, the CDR3 is TGTGCCTGGAGGGAGGGGGAGGATGGAAACACCATATATTTT. Encoded protein: CAWREGEDGNTIYF.

This clonotype came up many times. V gene TRBV28 combines with J gene TRBJ2-2; D gene unclear. This CDR3 comprises 13 residues. Germline loops: CDR1 MDHEN, CDR2 SYDVKM. Deletions cut 7 bases from V and 2 bases from J, with 8 bases between. The CDR3 coding sequence is TGTGCCAGCACTTCCCATAACACCGGGGAGCTGTTTTTT. Its translation is CASTSHNTGELFF.

This rearrangement joins TRBV29-1 to TRBJ1-1; D gene ambiguous. Germline V lookup: CDR1 SQVTM, CDR2 ANQGSEA. V was trimmed by 6 bases and J by 5 bases, leaving 7 bases between them. CDR3 length: 10 residues. The CDR3 DNA is TGCAGCGTGGCAGTAACTGAAGCTTTCTTT. Translated: CSVAVTEAFF. Together with reference TRBV29-1 and TRBJ1-1, the CDR3 gives the full variable domain: SAVISQKPSRDICQRGTSLTIQCQVDSQVTMMFWYRQQPGQSLTLIATANQGSEATYESGFVIDKFPISRPNLTFSTLTVSNMSPEDSSIYLCSVAVTEAFFGQGTRLTVV.

At least ten counts were recorded for this clonotype. This chain joins TRBV6-5 and TRBJ2-7; D is possibly TRBD2 (6 bases). Trimming shortened V by 8 bases and J by 5 bases, and 13 bases separated the two germline ends. Germline V gene data show CDR1 as MNHEY and CDR2 as SVGAGI. There are 12 residues in the CDR3. The CDR3 nucleotides read TGTGCCAGCCGGGACTCCCTTAACGAGCAGTACTTC. Translating gives CASRDSLNEQYF.

The chain links TRBV6-2 or TRBV6-3 to TRBJ2-5; 9 nucleotides align to TRBD2. This CDR3 is 14 amino acids long. Germline V gene sequence: CDR1 MNHEY, CDR2 SVGEGT. J lost 5 bases, V lost 0 bases, and 1 base had no gene match. CDR3 nucleotides: TGTGCCAGCAGTTACTCGCTAGCGGGGGAGACCCAGTACTTC. It yields the protein CASSYSLAGETQYF.

In its sample, this clonotype was seen many times. J is TRBJ2-7 and V is TRBV6-5; D is possibly TRBD2 (5 bases). Deletions cut 5 bases from V and 1 base from J, with 12 bases between. CDR3 size: 14 residues. Germline CDR1 and CDR2: MNHEY and SVGAGI. The CDR3 region is CASSTTRVSYEQYF. CDR3 coding DNA: TGTGCCAGCAGTACTACGAGGGTATCCTACGAGCAGTACTTC.

This clonotype was recorded at least ten times. The chain combines TRBV11-2 with TRBJ2-7; 8 nucleotides line up with TRBD2. V shed 4 bases and J 2 bases; nucleotides not matched to a gene: 4. This CDR3 has 14 residues. Germline assignment: CDR1 SGHAT and CDR2 FQNNGV. CDR3: CASSSGGVAYEQYF. CDR3 DNA sequence: TGTGCCAGCAGCTCCGGGGGGGTGGCCTACGAGCAGTACTTC. The full variable domain, its missing parts supplied by reference TRBV11-2 and TRBJ2-7, is EAGVAQSPRYKIIEKRQSVAFWCNPISGHATLYWYQQILGQGPKLLIQFQNNGVVDDSQLPKDRFSAERLKGVDSTLKIQPAKLEDSAVYLCASSSGGVAYEQYFGPGTRLTVT.

This clonotype has a handful of counts. The V gene is TRBV6-1, the J gene TRBJ1-1; D is undetermined. V lost 9 bases, J lost 3 bases, and 11 bases lay in between. CDR3 length: 12 residues. Per the germline V gene, CDR1 is MNHNS and CDR2 is SASEGT. The CDR3 bases are TGTGCCAGTTGGGCCAGCTACACTGAAGCTTTCTTT. Protein sequence: CASWASYTEAFF.

This clonotype was recorded many times. The gene calls are TRBV28 and TRBJ1-1; a weak D match, TRBD1 (5 bases). The CDR3 loop spans 14 amino acids. CDR1 MDHEN and CDR2 SYDVKM come from the germline V gene. The V gene lost 3 bases and the J gene lost 4 bases, with 12 bases spanning the gap. This CDR3 is CASSLMGGATEAFF. CDR3 bases: TGTGCCAGCAGTTTGATGGGAGGGGCCACTGAAGCTTTCTTT.

The V call is TRBV6-1, the J call TRBJ1-5; weak D call: TRBD1 (5 bases). V gave up 1 base and J gave up 2 bases, with 12 bases separating them. Germline-derived CDR1 and CDR2 are MNHNS and SASEGT. The CDR3 has 16 residues. The CDR3 region is CASSEVGPGGNQPQHF. For the CDR3, the DNA is TGTGCCAGCAGTGAAGTAGGGCCGGGGGGCAATCAGCCCCAGCATTTT.

This clonotype showed up many times. The chain uses TRBV28 and TRBJ2-7; perhaps TRBD1 as D (6 bases). The CDR3 sequence is 15 residues long. The V end lost 6 bases, the J end lost 2 bases, and 17 bases lay between the germline ends. Germline CDR1 is MDHEN and CDR2 is SYDVKM. The CDR3: CASSLQTGTAYEQYF. CDR3 sequence (DNA): TGTGCCAGCAGCCTCCAGACAGGTACGGCCTACGAGCAGTACTTC.

This clonotype was observed many times. The CDR3 loop reads CASSIGLGYGYTF. CDR3 DNA: TGTGCCAGCAGCATCGGACTTGGGTATGGCTACACCTTC. The J gene is TRBJ1-2, the V gene TRBV12-3 or TRBV12-4; D gene unclear. The CDR3 is made up of 13 amino acids. V lost 6 bases and J 5 bases, leaving 13 bases between the germline ends.

The chain links TRBV19 to TRBJ1-1; weak D call: TRBD1 (5 bases). The CDR3 is made up of 13 amino acids. Germline lookup yields CDR1 LNHDA and CDR2 SQIVND (reference sequence). Trimming pared 5 bases from V and 4 bases from J, leaving 11 bases between. CDR3 bases: TGTGCCAGTAGTGCCACAACAGGCACTGAAGCTTTCTTT. Translating gives CASSATTGTEAFF.

This clonotype was recorded at least ten times. The rearrangement joins TRBV29-1 to TRBJ2-7, with 13 bases matching TRBD2. V lost 6 bases, J lost 3 bases, and 11 bases stayed unmatched. Germline V gene data show CDR1 as SQVTM and CDR2 as ANQGSEA. The CDR3 has 16 residues. The CDR3 loop reads CSVWTSGSTKLYEQYF. DNA for the CDR3: TGCAGCGTCTGGACTAGCGGGAGCACGAAGCTCTACGAGCAGTACTTC.

This clonotype was detected many times. The chain uses TRBV30 and TRBJ1-6; no clear D gene. CDR1 GTSNPN and CDR2 SVGIG come from the germline V gene (reference sequence). The CDR3 runs to 12 residues. V lost 4 bases to trimming and J lost 4 bases, with 5 bases between them. CDR3 residues: CAWKEYNSPLHF. The CDR3 DNA sequence: TGTGCCTGGAAAGAGTATAATTCACCCCTCCACTTT.

V is TRBV12-3 or TRBV12-4 and J is TRBJ1-6; D gene uncertain. The CDR3 is 11 residues long. Trimming cost V 5 bases and J 14 bases, with 10 bases left between them. In nucleotides, the CDR3 is TGTGCCAGCAGTAGTCGGTCTGCCCTCCACTTT. This gives the protein CASSSRSALHF.

There are many counts of this clonotype. The chain employs TRBV20-1 and TRBJ1-1; D gene uncertain. V shed 4 bases and J shed 4 bases, with 16 bases lying between them. Germline CDR1 and CDR2: DFQATT and SNEGSKA (reference sequence). The CDR3 is 14 residues long. The CDR3 DNA sequence: TGCAGTGCTAAAAAGGGAGAGTCGGTCACTGAAGCTTTCTTT. This encodes CSAKKGESVTEAFF.

The chain couples TRBV27 to TRBJ1-2, with a weak D call TRBD1 (5 bases). V was clipped by 4 bases and J by 5 bases, with 20 bases between them. This CDR3 is built from 16 residues. Germline values: CDR1 MNHEY, CDR2 SMNVEV (reference sequence). CDR3 bases: TGTGCCAGCAGTTCAAGGTGGGGCGGTCTATTATATGGCTACACCTTC. It encodes CASSSRWGGLLYGYTF.

This chain uses TRBV11-2 with TRBJ1-2; D is ambiguous. The germline V gene has CDR1 SGHAT and CDR2 FQNNGV. CDR3 size: 12 residues. V was shortened by 3 bases and J by 6 bases, with 8 bases between the two germline ends. CDR3 amino acids: CASSLAPDGYTF. CDR3 DNA: TGTGCCAGCAGCTTGGCTCCCGATGGCTACACCTTC. Using reference TRBV11-2 and TRBJ1-2 for the parts outside the CDR3, the full variable domain is EAGVAQSPRYKIIEKRQSVAFWCNPISGHATLYWYQQILGQGPKLLIQFQNNGVVDDSQLPKDRFSAERLKGVDSTLKIQPAKLEDSAVYLCASSLAPDGYTFGSGTRLTVV.

This clonotype was observed many times. The chain combines TRBV28 with TRBJ1-5; a possible D gene is TRBD1 (6 bases). Germline lookup yields CDR1 MDHEN and CDR2 SYDVKM. The CDR3 is 13 amino acids. Trimming left V 6 bases short and J 6 bases short, with 12 bases between. The CDR3 sequence: CASRKQGGQPQHF. CDR3 in DNA: TGTGCCAGCAGAAAACAGGGTGGTCAGCCCCAGCATTTT.